Listed below are T cell receptor beta chains from one sample, sequenced in a study of blood T cell repertoires in COVID-19. The repertoire was sequenced with immunoSEQ multiplex PCR; TCRdb's copy has only in-frame clones and lacks some. Of fewer than 200,000 clones listed, almost 85% are singletons. The material sequenced was peripheral blood. Receptor source: a man aged 40-49 years who had recovered from COVID-19. The CDR3 runs from the conserved cysteine through the conserved F or W. D genes are given only for firm matches. Clone size, where shown, is once, few, many, or a class for clones that have expanded.

clone_size	d_call	v_call	j_call	cdr3_aa	cdr3_nt
NA	TRBD1	TRBV10-3	TRBJ2-1	CAISGPWDREGNEQFF	TGTGCCATCAGTGGGCCTTGGGACAGGGAAGGCAATGAGCAGTTCTTC
NA	NA	TRBV4-3	TRBJ1-1	CASSQGRTLNTEAFF	TGCGCCAGCAGCCAAGGCCGGACACTGAACACTGAAGCTTTCTTT
NA	NA	TRBV6-5	TRBJ2-7	CASSYSASRSEQYF	TGTGCCAGCAGTTACTCGGCTAGCCGCTCCGAGCAGTACTTC
NA	TRBD1	TRBV6-5	TRBJ2-7	CASSYSPGGPPYEQYF	TGTGCCAGCAGTTACTCACCAGGGGGCCCTCCCTACGAGCAGTACTTC
NA	TRBD2	TRBV27	TRBJ2-3	CASTGGGIDTQYF	TGTGCCAGCACTGGCGGGGGGATCGATACGCAGTATTTT
NA	NA	TRBV24-1	TRBJ2-2	CATSDPGLDNTGELFF	TGTGCCACCAGTGACCCCGGACTGGATAACACCGGGGAGCTGTTTTTT
NA	TRBD1	TRBV27	TRBJ1-6	CASSFRGQGARSSPLHF	TGTGCCAGCAGTTTCCGAGGACAGGGGGCGCGAAGCTCACCCCTCCACTTT
NA	NA	TRBV18	TRBJ2-5	CASSPGAGETQYF	TGTGCCAGCTCACCGGGGGCGGGAGAGACCCAGTACTTC
NA	TRBD2	TRBV9	TRBJ2-1	CASSPSGRYNEQFF	TGTGCCAGCAGCCCCAGCGGGAGGTACAATGAGCAGTTCTTC
NA	NA	TRBV21-1	TRBJ1-4	CASSRLTGSNEKLFF	TGTGCCAGCAGCAGGCTGACGGGGTCTAATGAAAAACTGTTTTTT
NA	TRBD1	TRBV5-1	TRBJ2-2	CASSLESDRGRTPNTGELFF	TGCGCCAGCAGCTTGGAGTCGGACAGGGGCCGAACCCCGAACACCGGGGAGCTGTTTTTT
NA	TRBD1	TRBV6-6	TRBJ1-1	CASRPQGENTEAFF	TGTGCCAGCAGACCGCAGGGGGAAAACACTGAAGCTTTCTTT
NA	NA	TRBV24-1	TRBJ1-2	CATSASGGDGYTF	TGTGCCACCAGTGCTTCGGGGGGCGACGGCTACACCTTC
NA	NA	TRBV9	TRBJ2-1	CASSSQGGGANNEQFF	TGTGCCAGCAGCTCTCAGGGGGGTGGCGCCAACAATGAGCAGTTCTTC
NA	TRBD2	TRBV30	TRBJ2-7	CAWTSRGLASYEQYF	TGTGCCTGGACAAGTCGGGGACTAGCTTCCTACGAGCAGTACTTC
NA	NA	TRBV10-3	TRBJ1-2	CAISERGNGYTF	TGTGCCATCAGTGAAAGAGGGAACGGCTACACCTTC
once	NA	TRBV4-3	TRBJ1-1	CASSPVLELNTEAFF	TGCGCCAGCAGCCCCGTTTTGGAGCTGAACACTGAAGCTTTCTTT
NA	NA	TRBV6-5	TRBJ2-5	CASSPTAGQQETQYF	TGTGCCAGCAGTCCCACGGCCGGACAACAAGAGACCCAGTACTTC